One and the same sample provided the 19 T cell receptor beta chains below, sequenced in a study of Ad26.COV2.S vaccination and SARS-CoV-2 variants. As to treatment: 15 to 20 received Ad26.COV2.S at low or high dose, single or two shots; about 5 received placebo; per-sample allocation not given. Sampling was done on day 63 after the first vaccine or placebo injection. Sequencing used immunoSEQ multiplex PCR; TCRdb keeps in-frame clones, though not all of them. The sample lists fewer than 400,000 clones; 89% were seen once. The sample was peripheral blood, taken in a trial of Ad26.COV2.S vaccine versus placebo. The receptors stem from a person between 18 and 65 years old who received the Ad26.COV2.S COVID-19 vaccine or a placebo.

CDR3 coding DNA: TGTGCCAGCAGTTTGTGGCACCTCGGTGCTACGGGGCAGTACTTC. Protein sequence: CASSLWHLGATGQYF. J is TRBJ2-7 and V is TRBV28; no reliable D call. Germline CDR1 is MDHEN and CDR2 is SYDVKM. CDR3 size: 15 residues. The V and J ends lost 3 bases and 9 bases respectively, with 21 bases between them.

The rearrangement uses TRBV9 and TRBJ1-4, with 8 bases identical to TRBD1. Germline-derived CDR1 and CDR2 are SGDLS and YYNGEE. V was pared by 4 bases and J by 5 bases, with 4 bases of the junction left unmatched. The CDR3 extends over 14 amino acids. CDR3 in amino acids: CASSRTGHNEKLFF. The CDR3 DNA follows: TGTGCCAGCAGCCGGACAGGGCACAATGAAAAACTGTTTTTT.

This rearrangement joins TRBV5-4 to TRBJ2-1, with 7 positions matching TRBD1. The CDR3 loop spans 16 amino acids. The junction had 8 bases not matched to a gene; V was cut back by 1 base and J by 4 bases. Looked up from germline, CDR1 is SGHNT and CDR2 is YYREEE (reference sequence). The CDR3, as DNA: TGTGCCAGCAGCTTGAATAGGGGGCGAGCATACAATGAGCAGTTCTTC. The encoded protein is CASSLNRGRAYNEQFF.

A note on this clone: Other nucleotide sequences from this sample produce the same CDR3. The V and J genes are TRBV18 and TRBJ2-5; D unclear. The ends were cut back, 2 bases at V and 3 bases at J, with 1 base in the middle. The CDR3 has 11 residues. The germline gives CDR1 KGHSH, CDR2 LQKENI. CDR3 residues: CASSPKETQYF. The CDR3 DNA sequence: TGTGCCAGCTCACCAAAAGAGACCCAGTACTTC.

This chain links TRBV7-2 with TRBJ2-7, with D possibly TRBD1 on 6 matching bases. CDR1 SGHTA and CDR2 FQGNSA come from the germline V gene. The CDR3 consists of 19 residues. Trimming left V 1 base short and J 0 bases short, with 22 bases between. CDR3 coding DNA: TGTGCCAGCAGCTTAGGTCCGCTAAAGCCGTCGGACAGCTCCTACGAGCAGTACTTC. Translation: CASSLGPLKPSDSSYEQYF. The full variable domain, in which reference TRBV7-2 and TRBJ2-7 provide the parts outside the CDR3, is GAGVSQSPSNKVTEKGKDVELRCDPISGHTALYWYRQSLGQGLEFLIYFQGNSAPDKSGLPSDRFSAERTGGSVSTLTIQRTQQEDSAVYLCASSLGPLKPSDSSYEQYFGPGTRLTVT.

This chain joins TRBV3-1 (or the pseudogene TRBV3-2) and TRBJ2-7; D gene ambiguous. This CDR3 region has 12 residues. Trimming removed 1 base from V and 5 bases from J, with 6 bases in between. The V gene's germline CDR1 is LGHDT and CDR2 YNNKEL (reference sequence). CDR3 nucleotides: TGTGCCAGCAGCCAAGGGTTAAACGAGCAGTACTTC. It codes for CASSQGLNEQYF.

The CDR3 reads CASSYSRDRESGYTF. In DNA form, the CDR3 reads TGTGCCAGCAGTTACTCTAGGGACAGGGAATCTGGCTACACCTTC. V is TRBV6-5 and J is TRBJ1-2; 9 bases line up with TRBD1. V lost 0 bases and J lost 7; bases outside the gene matches: 6. CDR1 and CDR2 (germline): MNHEY, SVGAGI. The CDR3 has 15 amino acids.

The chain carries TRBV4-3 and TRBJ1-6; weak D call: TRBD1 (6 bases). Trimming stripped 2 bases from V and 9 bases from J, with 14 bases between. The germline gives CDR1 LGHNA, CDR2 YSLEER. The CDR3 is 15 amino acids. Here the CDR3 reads CASSQYPDRTSPLHF. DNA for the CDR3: TGCGCCAGCAGCCAATATCCCGACAGGACTTCACCCCTCCACTTT.

The CDR3 DNA sequence: TGTGCCAGCACCGGACAGGGTTCCACCTACGAGCAGTACTTC. The encoded protein is CASTGQGSTYEQYF. The rearrangement joins TRBV6-6 to TRBJ2-7, with 8 bases aligning to TRBD1. The CDR3 loop spans 14 amino acids. After removal of 7 bases from V and 2 bases from J, the junction contained 7 bases not matched to a gene. Germline V gives CDR1 MNHNY, CDR2 SVGAGI (reference sequence).

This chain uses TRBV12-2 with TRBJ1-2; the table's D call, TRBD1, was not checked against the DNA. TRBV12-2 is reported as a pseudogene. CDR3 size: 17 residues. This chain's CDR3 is CASRSRPGQTHFYGYTF. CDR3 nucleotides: TGTGCAAGTCGCTCGAGGCCGGGACAGACGCATTTCTATGGCTACACCTTC.

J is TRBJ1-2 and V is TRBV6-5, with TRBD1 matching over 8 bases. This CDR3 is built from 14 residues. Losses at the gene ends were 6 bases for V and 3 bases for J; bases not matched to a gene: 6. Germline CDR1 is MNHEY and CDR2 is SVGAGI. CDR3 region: CASRGQVDYYGYTF. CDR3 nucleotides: TGTGCCAGCAGGGGACAGGTTGATTACTATGGCTACACCTTC.

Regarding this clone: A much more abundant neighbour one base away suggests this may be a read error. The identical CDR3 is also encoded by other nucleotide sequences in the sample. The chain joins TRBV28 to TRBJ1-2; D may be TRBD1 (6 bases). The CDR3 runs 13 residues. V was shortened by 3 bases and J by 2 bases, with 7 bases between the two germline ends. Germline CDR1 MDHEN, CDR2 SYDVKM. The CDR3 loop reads CASSFTGNYGYTF. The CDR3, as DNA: TGTGCCAGCAGTTTCACAGGGAACTATGGCTACACCTTC.

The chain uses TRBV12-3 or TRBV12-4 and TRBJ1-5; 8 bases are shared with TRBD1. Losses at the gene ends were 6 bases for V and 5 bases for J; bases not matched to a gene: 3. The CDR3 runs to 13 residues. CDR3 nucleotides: TGTGCCAGCAGCCACAGGGGGGATCAGCCCCAGCATTTT. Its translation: CASSHRGDQPQHF.

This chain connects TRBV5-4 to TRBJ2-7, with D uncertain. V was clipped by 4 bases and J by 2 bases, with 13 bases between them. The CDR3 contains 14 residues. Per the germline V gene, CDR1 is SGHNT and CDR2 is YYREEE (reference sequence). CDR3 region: CASSPRPGTYEQYF. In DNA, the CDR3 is TGTGCCAGCAGCCCCAGACCGGGCACCTACGAGCAGTACTTC.

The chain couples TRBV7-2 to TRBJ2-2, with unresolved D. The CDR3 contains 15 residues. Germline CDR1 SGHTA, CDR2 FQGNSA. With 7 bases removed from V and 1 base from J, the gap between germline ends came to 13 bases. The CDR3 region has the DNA TGTGCCAGCACTCTCGTGGCAGGGAACACCGGGGAGCTGTTTTTT. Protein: CASTLVAGNTGELFF.

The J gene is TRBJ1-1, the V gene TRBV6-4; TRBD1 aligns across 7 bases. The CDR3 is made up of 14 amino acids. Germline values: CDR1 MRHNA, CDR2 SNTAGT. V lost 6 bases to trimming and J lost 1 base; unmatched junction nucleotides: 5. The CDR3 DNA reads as TGTGCCAGCAGCAAAGGGACAGAGAACACTGAAGCTTTCTTT. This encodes CASSKGTENTEAFF.

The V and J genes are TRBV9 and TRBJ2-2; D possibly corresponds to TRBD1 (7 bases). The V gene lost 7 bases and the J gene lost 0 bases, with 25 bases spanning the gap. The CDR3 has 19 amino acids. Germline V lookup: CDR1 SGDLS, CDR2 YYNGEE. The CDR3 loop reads CASRPNRGGLLSNTGELFF. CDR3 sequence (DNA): TGTGCCAGCCGACCCAACAGGGGAGGACTCCTTTCGAACACCGGGGAGCTGTTTTTT.

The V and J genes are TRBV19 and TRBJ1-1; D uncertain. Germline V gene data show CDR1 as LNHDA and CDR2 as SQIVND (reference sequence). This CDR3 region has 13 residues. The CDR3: CGSASKSGTEAFF. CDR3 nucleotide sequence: TGTGGGTCCGCCAGCAAGTCGGGGACTGAAGCTTTCTTT.

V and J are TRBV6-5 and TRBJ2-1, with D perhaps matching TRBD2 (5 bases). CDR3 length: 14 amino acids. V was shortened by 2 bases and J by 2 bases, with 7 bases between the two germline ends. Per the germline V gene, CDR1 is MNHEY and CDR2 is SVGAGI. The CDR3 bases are TGTGCCAGCAGTTACGGCGGGCCCTACAATGAGCAGTTCTTC. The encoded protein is CASSYGGPYNEQFF.